This T cell receptor beta chain was obtained from a study of shared clonotypes between healthy human individuals. Study results and caveats: As a rule, naive subsets had a larger estimated richness than memory subsets.

The assay was immunoSEQ multiplex PCR, and TCRdb's table has in-frame clones only and misses some. The data show about 2.2 million clones, about 93% seen once. Naivety among CD8 cells was defined by CD45RO negativity and positive CCR7 selection, thereby excluding terminally differentiated effector memory CD45RA+ cells. Comments on this clone: The antigen remains unidentified.

The source material was naive CD8+ T cells from PBMCs. The source of this sequence is a man in his late teens or twenties in good health. Some clones in this sample may be carry-over from other donors' samples.

CDR3 protein: CASSMRGALNEQFF. As DNA, the CDR3 is TGTGCCAGTAGTATGCGTGGGGCCCTCAATGAGCAGTTCTTC. This chain links TRBV19 with TRBJ2-1, with a weak D call TRBD1 (5 bases). The CDR3 extends over 14 amino acids. Looked up from germline, CDR1 is LNHDA and CDR2 is SQIVND (reference sequence). V was trimmed by 3 bases and J by 6 bases, leaving 12 bases between them.